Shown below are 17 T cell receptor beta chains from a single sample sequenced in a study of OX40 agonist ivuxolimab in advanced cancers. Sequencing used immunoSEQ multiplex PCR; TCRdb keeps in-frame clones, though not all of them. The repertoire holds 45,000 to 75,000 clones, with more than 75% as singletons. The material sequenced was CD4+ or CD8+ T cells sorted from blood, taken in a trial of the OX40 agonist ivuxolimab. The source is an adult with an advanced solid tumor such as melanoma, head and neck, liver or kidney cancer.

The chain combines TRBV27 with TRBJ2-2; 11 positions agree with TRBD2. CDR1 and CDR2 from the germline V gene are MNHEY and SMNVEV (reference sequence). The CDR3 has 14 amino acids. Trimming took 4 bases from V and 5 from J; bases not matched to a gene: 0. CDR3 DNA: TGTGCCAGCAGTTGGACTAGCGGGACCGGGGAGCTGTTTTTT. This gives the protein CASSWTSGTGELFF.

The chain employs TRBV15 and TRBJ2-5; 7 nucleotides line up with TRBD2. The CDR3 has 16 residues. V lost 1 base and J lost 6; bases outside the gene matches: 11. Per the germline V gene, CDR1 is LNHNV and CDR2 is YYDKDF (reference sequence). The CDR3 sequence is CATSRGRSDGRKTQYF. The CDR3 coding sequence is TGTGCCACCAGCAGAGGGAGGTCCGACGGGAGGAAGACCCAGTACTTC. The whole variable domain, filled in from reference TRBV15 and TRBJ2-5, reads DAMVIQNPRYQVTQFGKPVTLSCSQTLNHNVMYWYQQKSSQAPKLLFHYYDKDFNNEADTPDNFQSRRPNTSFCFLDIRSPGLGDTAMYLCATSRGRSDGRKTQYFGPGTRLLVL.

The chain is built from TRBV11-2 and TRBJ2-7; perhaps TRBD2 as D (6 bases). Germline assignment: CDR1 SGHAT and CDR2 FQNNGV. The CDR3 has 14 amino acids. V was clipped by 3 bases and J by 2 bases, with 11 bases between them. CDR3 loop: CASSFAGPAYEQYF. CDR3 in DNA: TGTGCCAGCAGCTTCGCGGGACCAGCCTACGAGCAGTACTTC.

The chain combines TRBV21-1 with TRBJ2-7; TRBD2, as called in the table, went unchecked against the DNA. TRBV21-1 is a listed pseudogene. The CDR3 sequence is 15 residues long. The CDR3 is CASSTGTSGSYEQYF. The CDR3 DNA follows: TGTGCCAGCAGCACCGGGACTAGCGGATCCTACGAGCAGTACTTC.

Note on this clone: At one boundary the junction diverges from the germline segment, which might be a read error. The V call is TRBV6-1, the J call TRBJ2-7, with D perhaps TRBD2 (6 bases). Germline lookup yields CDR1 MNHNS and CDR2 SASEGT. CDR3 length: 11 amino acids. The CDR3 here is CASSLSGLLNF. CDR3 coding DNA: TGTGCCAGCAGTTTAAGCGGGCTTTTGAACTTC.

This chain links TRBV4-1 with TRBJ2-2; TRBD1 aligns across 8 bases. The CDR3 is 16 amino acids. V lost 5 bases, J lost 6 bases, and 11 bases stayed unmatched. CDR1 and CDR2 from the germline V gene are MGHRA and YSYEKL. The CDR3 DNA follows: TGCGCCAGCAGCTCCCCGGGACAGGTCCTTCCCGGGGAGCTGTTTTTT. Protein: CASSSPGQVLPGELFF.

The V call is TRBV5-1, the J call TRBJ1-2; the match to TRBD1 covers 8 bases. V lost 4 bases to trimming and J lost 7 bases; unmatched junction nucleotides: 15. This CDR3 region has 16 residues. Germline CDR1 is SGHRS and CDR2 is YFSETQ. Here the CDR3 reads CASSTRQGPNERGYTF. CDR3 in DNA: TGCGCCAGCAGCACCCGACAGGGGCCAAACGAACGTGGCTACACCTTC.

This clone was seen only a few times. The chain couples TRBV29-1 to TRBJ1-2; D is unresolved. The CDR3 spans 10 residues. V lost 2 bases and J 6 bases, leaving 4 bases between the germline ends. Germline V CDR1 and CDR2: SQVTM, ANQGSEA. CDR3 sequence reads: CSVERDGYTF. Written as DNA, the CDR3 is TGCAGCGTTGAAAGGGATGGCTACACCTTC.

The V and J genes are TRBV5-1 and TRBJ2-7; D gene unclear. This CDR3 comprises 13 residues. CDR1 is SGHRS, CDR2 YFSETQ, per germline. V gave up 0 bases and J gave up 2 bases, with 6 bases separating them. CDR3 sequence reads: CASSLGAPYEQYF. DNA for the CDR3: TGCGCCAGCAGCTTGGGAGCGCCCTACGAGCAGTACTTC.

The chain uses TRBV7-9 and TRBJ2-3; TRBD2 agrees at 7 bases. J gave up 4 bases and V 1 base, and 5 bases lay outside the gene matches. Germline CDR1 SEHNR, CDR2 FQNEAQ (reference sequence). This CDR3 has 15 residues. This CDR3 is CASSLEAGVADTQYF. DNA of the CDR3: TGTGCCAGCAGCTTAGAGGCGGGAGTGGCAGATACGCAGTATTTT.

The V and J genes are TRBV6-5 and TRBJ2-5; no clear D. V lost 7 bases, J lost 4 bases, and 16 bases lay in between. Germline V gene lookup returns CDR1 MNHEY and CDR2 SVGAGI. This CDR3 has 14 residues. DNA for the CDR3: TGTGCCAGCAAATTTAGATCTGCGTCAGAGACCCAGTACTTC. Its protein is CASKFRSASETQYF.

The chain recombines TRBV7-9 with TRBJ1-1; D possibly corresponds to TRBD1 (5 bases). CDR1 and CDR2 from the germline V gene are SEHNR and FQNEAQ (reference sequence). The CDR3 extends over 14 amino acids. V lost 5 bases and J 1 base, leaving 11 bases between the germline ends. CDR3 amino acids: CASSPRQWNTEAFF. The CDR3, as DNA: TGTGCCAGCAGCCCTAGACAGTGGAACACTGAAGCTTTCTTT.

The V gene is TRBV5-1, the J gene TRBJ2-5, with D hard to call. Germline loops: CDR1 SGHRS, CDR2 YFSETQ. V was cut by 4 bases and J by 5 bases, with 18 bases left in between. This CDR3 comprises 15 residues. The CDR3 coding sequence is TGCGCCAGCAGCGTTTTTTCCGGCATCCGGGAGACCCAGTACTTC. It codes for CASSVFSGIRETQYF.

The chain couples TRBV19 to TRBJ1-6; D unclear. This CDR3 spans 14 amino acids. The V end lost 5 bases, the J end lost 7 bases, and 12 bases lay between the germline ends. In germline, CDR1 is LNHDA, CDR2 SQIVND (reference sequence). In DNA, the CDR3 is TGTGCCAGTAGTCCCGACCGTTTAAATTCACCCCTCCACTTT. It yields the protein CASSPDRLNSPLHF. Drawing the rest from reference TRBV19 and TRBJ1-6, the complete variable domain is DGGITQSPKYLFRKEGQNVTLSCEQNLNHDAMYWYRQDPGQGLRLIYYSQIVNDFQKGDIAEGYSVSREKKESFPLTVTSAQKNPTAFYLCASSPDRLNSPLHFGNGTRLTVT.

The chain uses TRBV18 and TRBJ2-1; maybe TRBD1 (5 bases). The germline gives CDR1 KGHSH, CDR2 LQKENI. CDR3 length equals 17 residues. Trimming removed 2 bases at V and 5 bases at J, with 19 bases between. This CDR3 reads CASSPKGQSQFNNEQFF. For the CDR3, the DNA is TGTGCCAGCTCACCAAAGGGGCAGAGTCAATTTAACAATGAGCAGTTCTTC.

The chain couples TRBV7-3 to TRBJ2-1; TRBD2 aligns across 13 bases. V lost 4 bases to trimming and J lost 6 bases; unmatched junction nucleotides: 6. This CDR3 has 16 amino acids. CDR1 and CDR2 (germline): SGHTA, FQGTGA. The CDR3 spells CASSSGTSGVINEQFF. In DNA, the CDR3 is TGTGCCAGCAGCTCAGGGACTAGCGGGGTAATCAATGAGCAGTTCTTC.

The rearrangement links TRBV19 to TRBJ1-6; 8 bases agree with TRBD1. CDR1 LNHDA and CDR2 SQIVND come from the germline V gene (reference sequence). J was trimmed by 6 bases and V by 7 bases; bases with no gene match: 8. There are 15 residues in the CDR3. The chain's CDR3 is CASTRTGIGNSPLHF. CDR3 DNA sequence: TGTGCCAGTACCCGGACAGGGATCGGTAATTCACCCCTCCACTTT.